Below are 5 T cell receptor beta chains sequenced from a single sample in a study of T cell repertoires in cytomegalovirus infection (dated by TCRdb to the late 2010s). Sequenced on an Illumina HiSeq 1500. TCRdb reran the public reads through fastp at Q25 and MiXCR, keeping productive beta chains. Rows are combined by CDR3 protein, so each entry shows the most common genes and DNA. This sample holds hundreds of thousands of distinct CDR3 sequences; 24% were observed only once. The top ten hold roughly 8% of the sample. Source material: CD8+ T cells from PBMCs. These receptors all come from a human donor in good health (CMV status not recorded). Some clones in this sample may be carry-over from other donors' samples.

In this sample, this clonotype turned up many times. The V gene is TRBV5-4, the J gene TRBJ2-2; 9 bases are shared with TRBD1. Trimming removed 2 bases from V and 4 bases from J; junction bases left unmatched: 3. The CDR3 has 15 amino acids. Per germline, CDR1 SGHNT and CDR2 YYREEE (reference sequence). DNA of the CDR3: TGTGCCAGCAGCTTAGGGGACAGGGCCACCGGGGAGCTGTTTTTT. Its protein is CASSLGDRATGELFF.

The CDR3 DNA sequence: TGTGCCAGCAGGGACAGGCAACCCTATGGCTACACCTTC. Its translation: CASRDRQPYGYTF. This chain connects TRBV2 to TRBJ1-2; 7 bases map to TRBD1. CDR1 SNHLY and CDR2 FYNNEI come from the germline V gene. CDR3 length equals 13 residues. The V and J ends lost 6 bases and 4 bases, in that order; junction bases with no gene match: 5.

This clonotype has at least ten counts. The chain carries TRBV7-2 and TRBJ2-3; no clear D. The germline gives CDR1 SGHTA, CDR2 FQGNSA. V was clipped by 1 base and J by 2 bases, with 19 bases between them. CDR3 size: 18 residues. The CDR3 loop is CASSLDVVYRRSTDTQYF. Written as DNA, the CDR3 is TGTGCCAGCAGCTTAGATGTGGTCTATAGACGTTCCACAGATACGCAGTATTTT.

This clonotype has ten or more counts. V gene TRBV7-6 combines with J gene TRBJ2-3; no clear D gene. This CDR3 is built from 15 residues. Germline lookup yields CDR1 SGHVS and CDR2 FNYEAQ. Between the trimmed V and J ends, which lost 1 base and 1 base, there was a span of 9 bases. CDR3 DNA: TGTGCCAGCAGCTTAGATTGGCTGGGCACAGATACGCAGTATTTT. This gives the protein CASSLDWLGTDTQYF.

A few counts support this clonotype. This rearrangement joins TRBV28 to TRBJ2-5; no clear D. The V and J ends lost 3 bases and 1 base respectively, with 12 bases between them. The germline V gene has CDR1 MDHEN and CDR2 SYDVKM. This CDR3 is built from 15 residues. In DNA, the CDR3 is TGTGCCAGCAGTTTTCGTCATTCAGCCCAAGAGACCCAGTACTTC. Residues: CASSFRHSAQETQYF.